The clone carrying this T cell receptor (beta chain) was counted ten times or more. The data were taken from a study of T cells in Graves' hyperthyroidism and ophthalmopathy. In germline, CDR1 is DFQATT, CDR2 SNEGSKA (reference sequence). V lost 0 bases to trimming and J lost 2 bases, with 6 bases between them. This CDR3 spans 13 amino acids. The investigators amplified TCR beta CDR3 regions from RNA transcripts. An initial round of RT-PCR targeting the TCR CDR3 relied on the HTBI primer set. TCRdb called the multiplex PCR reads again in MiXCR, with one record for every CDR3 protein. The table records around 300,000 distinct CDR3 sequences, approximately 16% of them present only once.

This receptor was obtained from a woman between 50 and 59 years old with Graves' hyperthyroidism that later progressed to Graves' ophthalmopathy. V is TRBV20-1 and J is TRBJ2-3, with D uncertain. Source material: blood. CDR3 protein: CSARDRPTDTQYF. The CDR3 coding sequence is TGCAGTGCTAGAGATCGGCCCACAGATACGCAGTATTTT.